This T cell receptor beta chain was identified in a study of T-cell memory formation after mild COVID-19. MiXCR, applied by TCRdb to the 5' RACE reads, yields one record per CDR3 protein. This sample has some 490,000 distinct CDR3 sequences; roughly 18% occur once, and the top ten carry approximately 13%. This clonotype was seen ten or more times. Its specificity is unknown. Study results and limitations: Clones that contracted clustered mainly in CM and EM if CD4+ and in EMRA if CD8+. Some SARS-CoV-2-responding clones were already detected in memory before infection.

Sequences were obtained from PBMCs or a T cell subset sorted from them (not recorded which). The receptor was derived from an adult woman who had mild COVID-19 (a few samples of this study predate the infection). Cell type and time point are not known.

The CDR3 nucleotides read TGCGCCAGCAGCTTGACAGGGGGAAGCGACTATGGCTACACCTTC. Protein: CASSLTGGSDYGYTF. V gene TRBV5-1 combines with J gene TRBJ1-2, with 8 bases identical to TRBD1. The CDR3 length is 15 residues. Losses at the gene ends were 1 base for V and 3 bases for J; bases not matched to a gene: 5. CDR1 is SGHRS and CDR2 is YFSETQ in the germline V gene.